This TCR beta chain came from a study of T-cell reconstitution after alpha-beta-depleted transplantation in children. This clonotype was seen at least ten times. TCRbeta library construction was performed incorporating unique molecular identifiers. A single record per CDR3 protein comes from TCRdb applying MiXCR to the PCR reads. The sample lists about 360,000 distinct CDR3 sequences, roughly 15% seen once, with over 3.5% in the top ten. Germline CDR1 reads MNHEY; CDR2 reads SVGAGI. The CDR3 sequence is 15 residues long. V trimming: 4 bases; J trimming: 1 base; junction bases outside the gene matches: 2.

The sequencing here drew on PBMCs, taken from the stem cell graft. This receptor was obtained from a human donor who donated a stem cell graft to a child with Fanconi anemia. The gene calls are TRBV6-5 and TRBJ2-3; 10 bases align to TRBD2. This CDR3 reads CASSLLAGRTDTQYF. The CDR3 bases are TGTGCCAGCAGTTTACTAGCGGGGCGCACAGATACGCAGTATTTT.